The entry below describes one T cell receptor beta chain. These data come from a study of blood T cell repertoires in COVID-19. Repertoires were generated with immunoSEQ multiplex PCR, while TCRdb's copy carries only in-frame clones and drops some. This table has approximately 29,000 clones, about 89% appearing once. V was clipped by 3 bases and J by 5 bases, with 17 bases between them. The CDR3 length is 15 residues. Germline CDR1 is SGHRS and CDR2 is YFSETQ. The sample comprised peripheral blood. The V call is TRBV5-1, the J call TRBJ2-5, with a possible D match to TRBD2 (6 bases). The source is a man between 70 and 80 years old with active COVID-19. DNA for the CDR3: TGCGCCAGCAGCTCTTGGGGCGGGGCGCAGGAGACCCAGTACTTC. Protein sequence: CASSSWGGAQETQYF. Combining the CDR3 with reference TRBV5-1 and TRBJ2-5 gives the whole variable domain KAGVTQTPRYLIKTRGQQVTLSCSPISGHRSVSWYQQTPGQGLQFLFEYFSETQRNKGNFPGRFSGRQFSNSRSEMNVSTLELGDSALYLCASSSWGGAQETQYFGPGTRLLVL.